Detailed here is one TCR beta chain. Its antigen is currently unknown. Distinct nucleotide sequences in the sample also encode this CDR3. Each donor's status was that of a healthy bone marrow donor. This record belongs to a study of cytomegalovirus exposure and HLA in healthy donors. Findings and caveats of the study: TCR beta V- and J-gene trimming, according to a later analysis, was linked to a missense DCLRE1C variant. TCR beta V segments were, for the most part, productive about 87% or about 30% of the time in an earlier analysis. In vitro data verified a few CMV-associated chains as specific for CMV antigens.

Researchers ran the PCR with 60 Vbeta and 13 Jbeta primers. TCRdb's table, derived via immunoSEQ multiplex PCR, lists solely in-frame clones and lacks some. The listing records about 170,000 clones. This CDR3 contains 16 residues. Germline V gene lookup returns CDR1 KGHSH and CDR2 LQKENI. Trimming took 2 bases from V and 0 from J; bases not matched to a gene: 0. The receptor comes from a woman in her sixties in good health and CMV-seronegative. The sequencing input was PBMCs. V is TRBV18 and J is TRBJ1-3, with TRBD1 matching over 11 bases. Here the CDR3 DNA reads TGTGCCAGCTCACCAGGACAGGGGGCCTCTGGAAACACCATATATTTT. Its translation is CASSPGQGASGNTIYF.